A single sample gave rise to the 27 T cell receptor beta chains below, sequenced in a study of cytomegalovirus exposure and HLA in healthy donors. PCR employed 60 Vbeta and 13 Jbeta primers. Assay: immunoSEQ multiplex PCR; the TCRdb copy retains only in-frame clones and omits some. The sample includes about 200,000 clones, around 73% of them seen just once. Sample: PBMCs. The receptor source for this set is a woman in her 30s in good health and CMV-seronegative.

The rearrangement uses TRBV6-5 and TRBJ2-7; TRBD1 matches at 11 bases. CDR1 and CDR2 (germline): MNHEY, SVGAGI. This CDR3 is built from 16 residues. After removal of 2 bases from V and 8 bases from J, the junction contained 11 bases not matched to a gene. Here the CDR3 reads CASSYPSPGQGGQQYF. The CDR3 nucleotides are TGTGCCAGCAGTTACCCCTCCCCGGGACAGGGGGGCCAGCAGTACTTC.

The chain is built from TRBV11-2 and TRBJ2-1, with D tentatively TRBD2 (6 bases). Trimming shortened V by 0 bases and J by 8 bases, and 11 bases separated the two germline ends. The CDR3 is made up of 14 amino acids. The germline V gene has CDR1 SGHAT and CDR2 FQNNGV. Here the CDR3 reads CASSLEGPGDEQFF. In DNA, the CDR3 is TGTGCCAGCAGCTTAGAAGGGCCGGGGGATGAGCAGTTCTTC.

The chain combines TRBV2 with TRBJ2-1; TRBD1 agrees at 7 bases. With V trimmed by 9 bases and J by 0 bases, 2 bases remained unmatched. The CDR3 totals 13 residues. Germline CDR1 reads SNHLY; CDR2 reads FYNNEI. The CDR3 loop is CARGQISYNEQFF. CDR3 DNA: TGTGCCAGGGGACAGATCTCCTACAATGAGCAGTTCTTC. The complete variable domain, with remaining parts taken from reference TRBV2 and TRBJ2-1, reads EPEVTQTPSHQVTQMGQEVILRCVPISNHLYFYWYRQILGQKVEFLVSFYNNEISEKSEIFDDQFSVERPDGSNFTLKIRSTKLEDSAMYFCARGQISYNEQFFGPGTRLTVL.

The chain is built from TRBV4-2 and TRBJ1-4, with D perhaps matching TRBD1 (6 bases). The germline CDR1 and CDR2 sequences are LGHNA and YNFKEQ. The CDR3 loop spans 18 amino acids. Trimming took off 0 bases at V and 0 bases at J, with 14 bases between the two ends. CDR3 nucleotide sequence: TGTGCCAGCAGCCAAGATTTCGCCAGGACAGCAACTAATGAAAAACTGTTTTTT. Its translation: CASSQDFARTATNEKLFF.

As DNA, the CDR3 is TGTGCCAGCAGGGAGGGCGTGTTTCGGGGCTACACCTTC. It yields the protein CASREGVFRGYTF. V gene TRBV2 combines with J gene TRBJ1-2; D is uncertain. CDR3 size: 13 residues. Germline CDR1 is SNHLY and CDR2 is FYNNEI. V was trimmed by 6 bases and J by 8 bases, leaving 16 bases between them.

The chain uses TRBV23-1 and TRBJ1-1, with TRBD1 as a possible D gene (6 bases). TRBV23-1 is an ORF, with its function uncertain. CDR3 length: 17 amino acids. The V and J ends lost 4 bases and 2 bases respectively, with 20 bases between them. Here the CDR3 reads CASSPQYKGTFNTEAFF. The CDR3 DNA reads TGCGCCAGCAGTCCCCAGTATAAAGGGACATTTAACACTGAAGCTTTCTTT.

The chain employs TRBV6-6 and TRBJ1-6; D gene unclear. The CDR3 is made up of 14 amino acids. Germline V gene sequence: CDR1 MNHNY, CDR2 SVGAGI (reference sequence). V was trimmed by 0 bases and J by 13 bases, leaving 13 bases between them. Here the CDR3 reads CASSYSNRNFPLHF. CDR3 bases: TGTGCCAGCAGTTACTCTAACAGAAATTTCCCCCTCCACTTT.

The rearrangement joins TRBV28 to TRBJ1-1; D unresolved. Germline values: CDR1 MDHEN, CDR2 SYDVKM. V was trimmed by 4 bases and J by 1 base, leaving 10 bases between them. The CDR3 runs to 14 residues. CDR3 coding DNA: TGTGCCAGCAGTTCGCCAGGATCGAACACTGAAGCTTTCTTT. Protein sequence: CASSSPGSNTEAFF.

The chain employs TRBV19 and TRBJ1-3; no firm D call. Trimming shortened V by 9 bases and J by 4 bases, and 7 bases separated the two germline ends. This CDR3 contains 11 residues. Germline CDR1 reads LNHDA; CDR2 reads SQIVND (reference sequence). CDR3 DNA: TGTGCCAGCATACAGGGAAACACCATATATTTT. Amino acids: CASIQGNTIYF.

The J gene is TRBJ1-2, the V gene TRBV2; D gene uncertain. Germline-derived CDR1 and CDR2 are SNHLY and FYNNEI. The V gene lost 6 bases and the J gene lost 7 bases, with 12 bases spanning the gap. The CDR3 loop spans 12 amino acids. The CDR3 DNA reads as TGTGCCAGCAGCCCATCAGAGCGTGGCTACACCTTC. Translated, it gives CASSPSERGYTF.

The chain is built from TRBV7-9 and TRBJ2-1, with D possibly TRBD2 on 5 matching bases. The CDR3 has 13 residues. The V end was cut by 3 bases, the J end by 9 bases, with 12 bases between. CDR1 is SEHNR and CDR2 is FQNEAQ in the germline V gene (reference sequence). CDR3 in amino acids: CASSLGRGSEQFF. Here the CDR3 DNA reads TGTGCCAGCAGCTTGGGCCGGGGTAGTGAGCAGTTCTTC.

The genes are TRBV18 and TRBJ1-1; no reliable D call. V was clipped by 5 bases and J by 0 bases, with 10 bases between them. The CDR3 covers 14 residues. The germline CDR1 and CDR2 sequences are KGHSH and LQKENI. CDR3 in DNA: TGTGCCAGCTCATCAACATCAATGAACACTGAAGCTTTCTTT. This translates into CASSSTSMNTEAFF.

CDR3 sequence: CASSSRGLNLAQHF. CDR3 bases: TGCGCCAGCAGCTCCCGCGGCCTCAATCTGGCCCAGCATTTT. The gene calls are TRBV10-2 and TRBJ1-5, with D uncertain. The CDR3 consists of 14 residues. CDR1 WSHSY and CDR2 SAAADI come from the germline V gene. Trimming removed 6 bases from V and 11 bases from J, with 20 bases in between.

The rearrangement links TRBV18 to TRBJ1-3, with D maybe TRBD1 (5 bases). This CDR3 contains 15 residues. The ends were cut back, 3 bases at V and 2 bases at J, with 11 bases in the middle. CDR1 is KGHSH and CDR2 is LQKENI in the germline V gene. CDR3 bases: TGTGCCAGCTCACCGGTAGCAGGGACTGGAAACACCATATATTTT. Translation gives CASSPVAGTGNTIYF.

V is TRBV11-2 and J is TRBJ2-7; D is possibly TRBD2 (6 bases). Germline V gene sequence: CDR1 SGHAT, CDR2 FQNNGV. The CDR3 extends over 15 amino acids. Trimming took 0 bases from V and 1 from J, leaving 10 bases between them. CDR3 region: CASSLEGRGSYEQYF. The CDR3, as DNA: TGTGCCAGCAGCTTAGAGGGACGGGGGTCCTACGAGCAGTACTTC. The full variable domain, completed using reference TRBV11-2 and TRBJ2-7, is EAGVAQSPRYKIIEKRQSVAFWCNPISGHATLYWYQQILGQGPKLLIQFQNNGVVDDSQLPKDRFSAERLKGVDSTLKIQPAKLEDSAVYLCASSLEGRGSYEQYFGPGTRLTVT.

The chain employs TRBV28 and TRBJ2-3; D perhaps matches TRBD2 (6 bases). The CDR3 is 18 residues long. The V gene's germline CDR1 is MDHEN and CDR2 SYDVKM. Between the trimmed V and J ends, which lost 2 bases and 0 bases, there was a span of 18 bases. The CDR3: CASSLRPGATFSTDTQYF. In nucleotides, the CDR3 is TGTGCCAGCAGTTTACGTCCGGGAGCGACCTTTAGCACAGATACGCAGTATTTT.

The J gene is TRBJ2-7, the V gene TRBV28, with D perhaps TRBD1 (7 bases). This CDR3 is built from 15 residues. Trimming removed 7 bases at V and 2 bases at J, with 18 bases between. Germline CDR1 MDHEN, CDR2 SYDVKM. CDR3 DNA: TGTGCCAGCAAATCAGGGGGGTGGATTACCTACGAGCAGTACTTC. Translating it yields CASKSGGWITYEQYF.

The chain has TRBV29-1 and TRBJ2-5; no definite D call. The V end was cut by 3 bases, the J end by 1 base, with 6 bases between. The CDR3 is 12 residues long. In germline, CDR1 is SQVTM, CDR2 ANQGSEA. The CDR3 region is CSVDSGQETQYF. Here the CDR3 DNA reads TGCAGCGTTGACTCAGGCCAAGAGACCCAGTACTTC.

V is TRBV27 and J is TRBJ2-1; 8 bases are a match to TRBD1. Per germline, CDR1 MNHEY and CDR2 SMNVEV (reference sequence). The CDR3 sequence is 14 residues long. Trimming took 8 bases from V and 1 from J; bases not matched to a gene: 4. CDR3 sequence (DNA): TGTGCCAGCTGCACAGGGGGATCCTACAATGAGCAGTTCTTC. It specifies CASCTGGSYNEQFF.

In its sample, this clone was seen once. The chain couples TRBV19 to TRBJ2-7; 8 bases line up with TRBD1. With V trimmed by 4 bases and J by 7 bases, 9 bases remained unmatched. The length of the CDR3 is 14 residues. From germline, CDR1 is LNHDA and CDR2 SQIVND (reference sequence). In DNA, the CDR3 is TGTGCCAGTAGTAGGCAACAGGGGGTCGGGGAGCAGTACTTC. This sequence encodes CASSRQQGVGEQYF.

The chain uses TRBV30 and TRBJ1-6, with a tentative D call TRBD1 (6 bases). There are 15 residues in the CDR3. From germline, CDR1 is GTSNPN and CDR2 SVGIG (reference sequence). Trimming removed 4 bases from V and 7 bases from J, with 17 bases in between. The CDR3 here is CAWKRGGGVNSPLHF. DNA of the CDR3: TGTGCCTGGAAAAGGGGGGGAGGGGTAAATTCACCCCTCCACTTT.

This chain links TRBV6-1 with TRBJ2-5; no clear D gene. The CDR3 spans 13 residues. CDR1 MNHNS and CDR2 SASEGT come from the germline V gene. V was trimmed by 6 bases and J by 0 bases, leaving 8 bases between them. CDR3: CASSLRYQETQYF. The CDR3 DNA reads TGTGCCAGCAGCCTCAGGTACCAAGAGACCCAGTACTTC.

This clone is a singleton in its sample. The chain is built from TRBV7-9 and TRBJ2-7, with TRBD1 matching 8 bases. Looked up from germline, CDR1 is SEHNR and CDR2 is FQNEAQ (reference sequence). The CDR3 is made up of 14 amino acids. V lost 5 bases and J lost 5; bases outside the gene matches: 8. The CDR3 sequence: CASSNIGTGNEQYF. CDR3 in DNA: TGTGCCAGCAGCAATATCGGGACAGGCAACGAGCAGTACTTC.

V usage is TRBV29-1 and J usage is TRBJ1-1; D remains unclear. Germline lookup yields CDR1 SQVTM and CDR2 ANQGSEA. V lost 5 bases, J lost 0 bases, and 19 bases lay in between. The CDR3 loop spans 16 amino acids. The CDR3 DNA follows: TGCAGCGTTCCCCGGTCTCGGTCCACCTTGAACACTGAAGCTTTCTTT. Translation: CSVPRSRSTLNTEAFF.

The rearrangement links TRBV19 to TRBJ1-5, with D possibly matching TRBD1 (5 bases). V gave up 5 bases and J gave up 0 bases, with 14 bases separating them. The CDR3 covers 16 residues. Germline V CDR1 and CDR2: LNHDA, SQIVND (reference sequence). CDR3 DNA sequence: TGTGCCAGTAGTGGAATCAGGGACTATAGCAATCAGCCCCAGCATTTT. It translates to CASSGIRDYSNQPQHF.

The chain is built from TRBV20-1 and TRBJ1-2; D not certain. V was trimmed by 0 bases and J by 8 bases, leaving 7 bases between them. This CDR3 comprises 11 residues. CDR1 is DFQATT and CDR2 is SNEGSKA in the germline V gene (reference sequence). The CDR3 reads CSARDPRGYTF. CDR3 DNA: TGCAGTGCTAGAGACCCGAGGGGCTACACCTTC.

This rearrangement joins TRBV4-2 to TRBJ1-5; 9 nucleotides agree with TRBD1. V was pared by 4 bases and J by 5 bases, with 3 bases of the junction left unmatched. The CDR3 is 14 amino acids. Germline CDR1 is LGHNA and CDR2 is YNFKEQ. The CDR3 DNA sequence: TGTGCCAGCAGCCCGGGGACAGGGCATCAGCCCCAGCATTTT. As protein: CASSPGTGHQPQHF.